The 21 T cell receptor beta chains listed next were all sequenced from one sample in a study of T cell changes during pregnancy in multiple sclerosis. TCRdb keeps only in-frame clones here, not all; method: immunoSEQ multiplex PCR. Found here are approximately 50,000 clones, approximately 94% of them singletons; the top ten hold around 0.34%. The sample here was CD4+ T cells from peripheral blood mononuclear cells, taken in the third trimester of pregnancy. These receptors all come from a female donor with multiple sclerosis, enrolled in a pregnancy study.

V is TRBV19 and J is TRBJ2-1; no reliable D call. Germline CDR1 is LNHDA and CDR2 is SQIVND (reference sequence). The CDR3 covers 14 residues. V was pared by 3 bases and J by 9 bases, with 15 bases between. CDR3 amino acids: CASSISRLASEQFF. The DNA for the CDR3 is TGTGCCAGTAGTATTTCGAGACTCGCTAGTGAGCAGTTCTTC.

The chain carries TRBV21-1 and TRBJ1-2. TRBV21-1 is a listed pseudogene. The CDR3 is made up of 15 amino acids. As DNA, the CDR3 is TGTGCCAGAGAACCTTTTCGGGGGAGGATAGATGGCTACACCTTC. It encodes CAREPFRGRIDGYTF.

This chain uses TRBV6-6 with TRBJ1-5; TRBD1 matches 9 bases. Germline values: CDR1 MNHNY, CDR2 SVGAGI (reference sequence). The CDR3 loop spans 14 amino acids. Trimming cost V 6 bases and J 7 bases; bases outside gene matches: 7. The CDR3 DNA reads TGTGCCAGCAGGAGGACAGGGGTTAGCCAGCCCCAGCATTTT. Its translation is CASRRTGVSQPQHF.

The rearrangement links TRBV5-4 to TRBJ2-5; 7 nucleotides line up with TRBD2. Germline V gene lookup returns CDR1 SGHNT and CDR2 YYREEE (reference sequence). After removal of 4 bases from V and 4 bases from J, the junction contained 1 base not matched to a gene. CDR3 size: 12 residues. CDR3 in amino acids: CASSREGETQYF. DNA for the CDR3: TGTGCCAGCAGCAGGGAGGGAGAGACCCAGTACTTC.

The chain uses TRBV28 and TRBJ2-2; 7 nucleotides agree with TRBD2. This CDR3 has 13 residues. The J segment lost 2 bases and the V segment lost 11 bases, leaving 5 bases of the junction unmatched. Germline CDR1 MDHEN, CDR2 SYDVKM. This CDR3 is CAAGLPNTGELFF. The CDR3, as DNA: TGTGCCGCGGGACTACCTAACACCGGGGAGCTGTTTTTT. Supplemented by reference TRBV28 and TRBJ2-2, the full variable domain reads DVKVTQSSRYLVKRTGEKVFLECVQDMDHENMFWYRQDPGLGLRLIYFSYDVKMKEKGDIPEGYSVSREKKERFSLILESASTNQTSMYLCAAGLPNTGELFFGEGSRLTVL.

This chain connects TRBV19 to TRBJ2-5, with D maybe TRBD1 (6 bases). Looked up from germline, CDR1 is LNHDA and CDR2 is SQIVND (reference sequence). With 5 bases removed from V and 2 bases from J, the gap between germline ends came to 9 bases. This CDR3 contains 13 residues. The CDR3: CASSVQGQETQYF. CDR3 in DNA: TGTGCCAGTAGTGTACAGGGTCAAGAGACCCAGTACTTC.

CDR3 region: CASSLEAGQAFF. For the CDR3, the DNA is TGTGCCAGCAGCCTAGAGGCGGGGCAAGCTTTCTTT. The genes are TRBV7-8 and TRBJ1-1, with D maybe TRBD1 (5 bases). Germline-derived CDR1 and CDR2 are SGHVS and FQNEAQ. V dropped 5 bases and J dropped 9 bases, with 13 bases sitting between them. The CDR3 is made up of 12 amino acids.

The chain couples TRBV27 to TRBJ2-7, with D unclear. The V gene's germline CDR1 is MNHEY and CDR2 SMNVEV (reference sequence). The CDR3 runs 13 residues. Trimming took 4 bases from V and 0 from J, leaving 7 bases between them. The CDR3 sequence: CASSSVPSYEQYF. Written as DNA, the CDR3 is TGTGCCAGCAGTTCTGTTCCCTCCTACGAGCAGTACTTC.

The rearrangement uses TRBV29-1 and TRBJ1-2; tentatively, D is TRBD1 (5 bases). Trimming took off 5 bases at V and 3 bases at J, with 16 bases between the two ends. This CDR3 has 14 amino acids. Germline lookup yields CDR1 SQVTM and CDR2 ANQGSEA. The chain's CDR3 is CSVSVSGRDYGYTF. In DNA form, the CDR3 reads TGCAGCGTTTCCGTCTCCGGCAGGGACTATGGCTACACCTTC.

This rearrangement joins TRBV30 to TRBJ2-5; TRBD2 aligns across 8 bases. The germline V gene has CDR1 GTSNPN and CDR2 SVGIG (reference sequence). J was trimmed by 4 bases and V by 1 base; bases with no gene match: 11. The CDR3 loop spans 16 amino acids. The CDR3 DNA reads as TGTGCCTGGAGTGGTCGAGCGGGAGAAAGTTCAGAGACCCAGTACTTC. Translated, it gives CAWSGRAGESSETQYF.

J is TRBJ2-6 and V is TRBV5-1; weak D call: TRBD2 (5 bases). The length of the CDR3 is 15 residues. V lost 5 bases and J 0 bases, leaving 9 bases between the germline ends. Germline loops: CDR1 SGHRS, CDR2 YFSETQ. CDR3 in amino acids: CASRDGGSGANVLTF. The CDR3 region has the DNA TGCGCCAGCAGGGACGGAGGCTCTGGGGCCAACGTCCTGACTTTC.

The sample holds a few counts of this clone. The chain couples TRBV19 to TRBJ1-1; 7 nucleotides match TRBD1. V was pared by 3 bases and J by 1 base, with 14 bases of the junction left unmatched. This CDR3 is 18 amino acids long. CDR1 LNHDA and CDR2 SQIVND come from the germline V gene (reference sequence). CDR3 sequence (DNA): TGTGCCAGTAGTATGTCGACAGGGCTTATTCAGAAGAACACTGAAGCTTTCTTT. Residues: CASSMSTGLIQKNTEAFF.

CDR3 amino acids: CATSITEGEAFF. The DNA for the CDR3 is TGTGCCACCAGTATAACGGAGGGTGAAGCTTTCTTT. The chain is built from TRBV15 and TRBJ1-1, with D hard to call. The CDR3 totals 12 residues. The germline CDR1 and CDR2 sequences are LNHNV and YYDKDF (reference sequence). The germline V and J ends were trimmed by 6 bases and 7 bases, with 12 bases remaining between them.

The V call is TRBV27, the J call TRBJ2-4; 7 positions agree with TRBD2. Germline V CDR1 and CDR2: MNHEY, SMNVEV (reference sequence). The V and J ends lost 3 bases and 3 bases, in that order; junction bases with no gene match: 5. The CDR3 is made up of 15 amino acids. The CDR3 protein is CASSFTGLDKNIQYF. In DNA form, the CDR3 reads TGTGCCAGCAGTTTTACCGGACTAGACAAAAACATTCAGTACTTC.

V usage is TRBV6-5 and J usage is TRBJ1-6; D is possibly TRBD1 (6 bases). CDR3 length: 15 residues. Deletions cut 6 bases from V and 3 bases from J, with 12 bases between. CDR1 is MNHEY and CDR2 is SVGAGI in the germline V gene. CDR3 nucleotide sequence: TGTGCCAGCAGCAAGACAGGAAACTATAATTCACCCCTCCACTTT. Its translation: CASSKTGNYNSPLHF.

This chain links TRBV19 with TRBJ1-2, with 8 nucleotides matching TRBD1. CDR1 is LNHDA and CDR2 is SQIVND in the germline V gene (reference sequence). J lost 6 bases, V lost 2 bases, and 5 bases had no gene match. The CDR3 totals 14 residues. The CDR3 spells CASSIRDRWHGYTF. CDR3 DNA: TGTGCCAGTAGTATAAGGGACAGGTGGCATGGCTACACCTTC.

V usage is TRBV29-1 and J usage is TRBJ1-1; D unresolved. V was pared by 4 bases and J by 1 base, with 10 bases between. The germline CDR1 and CDR2 sequences are SQVTM and ANQGSEA. The CDR3 sequence is 13 residues long. CDR3 coding DNA: TGCAGCGTTGGGTTTCGGGGGAACACTGAAGCTTTCTTT. This translates into CSVGFRGNTEAFF.

The chain combines TRBV7-2 with TRBJ1-5; possible D gene TRBD1, 5 bases. The CDR3 length is 15 residues. Trimming stripped 3 bases from V and 7 bases from J, with 16 bases between. Germline V gene data show CDR1 as SGHTA and CDR2 as FQGNSA. The CDR3: CASSFVGGGEQPQHF. DNA of the CDR3: TGTGCCAGCAGCTTTGTCGGGGGAGGCGAACAGCCCCAGCATTTT.

The rearrangement joins TRBV19 to TRBJ2-2; 7 bases line up with TRBD1. The CDR3 sequence is 14 residues long. V dropped 4 bases and J dropped 1; count of bases not matched to a gene: 0. Germline V gives CDR1 LNHDA, CDR2 SQIVND (reference sequence). DNA for the CDR3: TGTGCCAGTAGTAGGACAGGGAACACCGGGGAGCTGTTTTTT. It codes for CASSRTGNTGELFF.

The V gene is TRBV30, the J gene TRBJ1-2; 11 bases fit TRBD1. This CDR3 contains 17 residues. With 3 bases clipped from V and 5 bases from J, the junction kept 14 bases outside the gene matches. Germline CDR1 and CDR2: GTSNPN and SVGIG (reference sequence). In nucleotides, the CDR3 is TGTGCCTGGAGCTTAAACACGGGGACAGGGGGGAGTTATGGCTACACCTTC. This encodes CAWSLNTGTGGSYGYTF.

The CDR3 loop is CASRQGDNSPLHF. The CDR3 DNA reads TGTGCCAGCCGACAGGGGGATAATTCACCCCTCCACTTT. V usage is TRBV6-5 and J usage is TRBJ1-6, with TRBD1 matching 9 bases. The CDR3 has 13 residues. With V trimmed by 8 bases and J by 5 bases, 1 base remained unmatched. Germline CDR1 and CDR2: MNHEY and SVGAGI.